Listed below are T cell receptor beta chains from one sample, sequenced in a study of cytomegalovirus exposure and HLA in healthy donors. Assay: immunoSEQ multiplex PCR; the TCRdb copy retains only in-frame clones and omits some. Of 68,000 or so clones detected, 96% appear once; the ten largest clones hold over 2%. The sample comprised PBMCs. These TCRs come from a young man in good health and CMV-seronegative. The CDR3 runs from the conserved cysteine through the conserved F or W. D genes are given only for firm matches. Clone size is stated in some rows and not others, as once, few, many or a class when expanded.

NA	NA	TRBV27	TRBJ1-5	TGTGCCAGCAGTTTACAGAGGAGCAATCAGCCCCAGCATTTT	CASSLQRSNQPQHF
TRBD1	NA	TRBV29-1	TRBJ1-2	TGCAGCGTAAAGACAGGGGGCGACTATGGCTACACCTTC	CSVKTGGDYGYTF
NA	NA	TRBV19	TRBJ2-2	TGTGCCAGTAGTATTAATCTTGACACCGGGGAGCTGTTTTTT	CASSINLDTGELFF
NA	NA	TRBV10-1	TRBJ2-7	TGCGCCATCAAACTTGACAGGTTGTCCAGCGAGCAGTACTTC	CAIKLDRLSSEQYF
NA	NA	TRBV7-6	TRBJ2-5	TGTGCCAGCAGCTCCCCTACGAAAGAGACCCAGTACTTC	CASSSPTKETQYF
NA	NA	TRBV6-6	TRBJ1-2	TGTGCCAGCAGTTACCAGAGGGCGGGAAACTATGGCTACACCTTC	CASSYQRAGNYGYTF
NA	NA	TRBV19	TRBJ1-2	TGTGCCAGTAGTATTCAGGGCATAACAATTGGCTACACCTTC	CASSIQGITIGYTF
NA	NA	TRBV7-9	TRBJ1-5	TGTGCCAGCAGCCTCGGGAATGCGCCCCAGCATTTT	CASSLGNAPQHF
NA	NA	TRBV19	TRBJ1-5	TGTGCCAGTAGAGTACGGGGAAGGGGCAATCAGCCCCAGCATTTT	CASRVRGRGNQPQHF
NA	NA	TRBV28	TRBJ1-2	TGTGCCAGCAGTTTTTCGACAGGCGGCCCCCTCGACTATGGCTACACCTTC	CASSFSTGGPLDYGYTF
NA	NA	TRBV2	TRBJ1-1	TGTGCCAGCAGTGTGGCAGGGTACACTGAAGCTTTCTTT	CASSVAGYTEAFF
NA	NA	TRBV6-5	TRBJ2-6	TGTGCCAGCAGTTACGGGCCTAACTCTGGGGCCAACGTCCTGACTTTC	CASSYGPNSGANVLTF
TRBD1	NA	TRBV9	TRBJ1-2	TGTGCCAGCAGCGGACTAAAGGACAGGAACTATGGCTACACCTTC	CASSGLKDRNYGYTF
NA	NA	TRBV7-3	TRBJ2-1	TGTGCCAGCAGCTTAGAGGGTCCCACGGGTGAGCAGTTCTTC	CASSLEGPTGEQFF
NA	NA	TRBV4-1	TRBJ1-1	TGCGCCAGCAGCCAAGGGGAGGAGGGTTACACTGAAGCTTTCTTT	CASSQGEEGYTEAFF
TRBD2	NA	TRBV10-3	TRBJ2-1	TGTGCCATCAGTGAGGTGGGGACTAGCGGGGGGAGTGAGCAGTTCTTC	CAISEVGTSGGSEQFF
NA	NA	TRBV4-1	TRBJ2-7	TGCGCCAGCAGCCGTGGTAGCGGCTACTCCTACGAGCAGTACTTC	CASSRGSGYSYEQYF
NA	NA	TRBV4-2	TRBJ2-3	TGTGCCAGCAGCCAAGACAGTCCAGGGGTTTTTACAGATACGCAGTATTTT	CASSQDSPGVFTDTQYF
TRBD2	once	TRBV27	TRBJ2-7	TGTGCCAGCAGCCCTTTGGGAGCGGGAGGGACGTACGAGCAGTACTTC	CASSPLGAGGTYEQYF
NA	NA	TRBV15	TRBJ1-4	TGTGCCACCAGCAGAGGGGGGGGTTTCTATATGGAGTGGACTAATGAAAAACTGTTTTTT	CATSRGGGFYMEWTNEKLFF
NA	NA	TRBV19	TRBJ1-5	TGTGCCAGTAGTATAGGAGGCTATTATAGCAATCAGCCCCAGCATTTT	CASSIGGYYSNQPQHF
TRBD2	NA	TRBV7-6	TRBJ2-1	TGTGCCAGCAGCCCAAACCATAGACTAGCGGGAGAGGACAATGAGCAGTTCTTC	CASSPNHRLAGEDNEQFF
NA	NA	TRBV10-3	TRBJ1-4	TGTGCCATCAGTGAGTCTGGACTTGGGGGCGAAAAACTGTTTTTT	CAISESGLGGEKLFF
TRBD2	NA	TRBV9	TRBJ2-3	TGTGCCAGCACCACTGGACTAGCGGGAGGCCACCCTACAGATACGCAGTATTTT	CASTTGLAGGHPTDTQYF
TRBD1	once	TRBV28	TRBJ1-2	TGTGCCAGCAGTCCTCGGACAGGGGGCATCTATGGCTACACCTTC	CASSPRTGGIYGYTF
TRBD1	once	TRBV11-3	TRBJ2-2	TGTGCCAGCAGCCCCGCCGCAGGGGGCACCGGGGAGCTGTTTTTT	CASSPAAGGTGELFF